This T cell receptor (beta chain) stems from a study of blood T cell repertoires in COVID-19 (dated by TCRdb to about 2020). Broadly, across the study: Samples from collaborators originated in the United States, Italy and Spain and spanned both the acute and convalescent phases of COVID-19. Deeply sampled blood TCRbeta repertoires from subjects exposed to, actively infected with, or recovered from COVID-19 were included in the dataset. The samples were drawn from two sources: the first 160 participants of the ongoing ImmuneRACE study, and over 950 subjects contributed by 6 global collaborators. The repertoires were released in a freely available public database intended as a resource for research on the immune response to SARS-CoV-2. The prospective study material was composed of cDNA or gDNA derived from T cells, B-cell-depleted T cells, or PBMCs. Where available, HLA class I and class II types were taken from metadata supplied by the sample provider and were not determined by assay-based typing. A de-identified subject ID, COVID-19 status, age in years and sex were almost always included in the sample metadata.

One collaborating source in Seattle enrolled patients during active infection and followed them longitudinally through the course of disease. Collaborating institutions collected whole blood in K2EDTA tubes following their own protocols. For TCRbeta analysis, collaborators shipped samples in one of three forms: frozen whole blood, isolated PBMCs, or DNA extracted from either of those sample types. The junction shows trimming of 8 bases on V and 4 bases on J, plus 12 bases between the germline ends. The CDR3 has 13 amino acids, counting the end cysteine and phenylalanine. Of all the DNA, just the CDR3 is kept, 39 bases in frame from base 1. CDR1 is given as MDHEN and CDR2 as SYDVKM, both from the germline V gene. Notes on this clone: Its antigen is currently not known. No base quality information exists; no much larger clone differs at one position.

Here is what the overall study found, with its caveats: Clinical and demographic metadata were provided uncurated, with the amount varying by source and participant.

TCRbeta CDR3 regions were amplified from genomic DNA using the immunoSEQ Assay, a bias-controlled multiplex PCR. From the authors' description of their analysis: The number of nucleated cells in each sample was estimated from the amplification of reference gene primers within the assay. To quantify the absolute abundance of each unique TCRbeta CDR3 rearrangement, sequence reads were collapsed and filtered. For each sample, productive Simpson clonality was calculated by taking the square root of Simpson's diversity index across productive rearrangements. Not all clones reach the TCRdb copy of this immuneACCESS table, which keeps in-frame sequences only. Checked studies attribute under half of the gap to unresolved V genes and leave the rest unexplained. For V, J and clone size, that table is used; D and trimming come from the DNA. The sample has 150,000 or so clones on record, more than 75% of them singletons. The ten biggest clones cover around 10% of the sample.

The rearrangement joined TRBV28 to TRBJ2-1; a tentative D call is TRBD1 (5 bases match). Sequencing was performed on peripheral blood. This TCR was recovered from a woman in her 70s with COVID-19, enrolled during active disease. The DNA sequence is as follows: TGTGCCAGCCCAGGGTATATATACAATGAGCAGTTCTTC. Its translation is CASPGYIYNEQFF.